Below, one T cell receptor beta chain is given with its context. These data belong to a study of blood T cell repertoires in COVID-19. Whole-study context: Sample material is recorded as cDNA or gDNA derived from T cells, B-cell-depleted T cells, or PBMCs.

Original methodology: By means of reference gene primer amplification, nucleated cell counts were estimated. The protocol was immunoSEQ multiplex PCR, while the TCRdb copy is restricted to in-frame clones and leaves out a portion. Clonal size and the V and J genes are those of that table, whereas D and trimming came from the DNA. The table shows 130,000 or so clones, with 88% occurring only once. The CDR3 runs to 15 residues. Germline V gives CDR1 SGHTA, CDR2 FQGTGA. V was clipped by 1 base and J by 2 bases, with 11 bases between them. This sequence was found in a woman aged 55-70 years with acute or convalescent COVID-19. Input material: peripheral blood. J is TRBJ2-5 and V is TRBV7-3, with D maybe TRBD2 (6 bases). The DNA of the CDR3 is TGTGCCAGCAGCTTAAGCCCCGGGGGACAAGAGACCCAGTACTTC. The encoded protein is CASSLSPGGQETQYF.